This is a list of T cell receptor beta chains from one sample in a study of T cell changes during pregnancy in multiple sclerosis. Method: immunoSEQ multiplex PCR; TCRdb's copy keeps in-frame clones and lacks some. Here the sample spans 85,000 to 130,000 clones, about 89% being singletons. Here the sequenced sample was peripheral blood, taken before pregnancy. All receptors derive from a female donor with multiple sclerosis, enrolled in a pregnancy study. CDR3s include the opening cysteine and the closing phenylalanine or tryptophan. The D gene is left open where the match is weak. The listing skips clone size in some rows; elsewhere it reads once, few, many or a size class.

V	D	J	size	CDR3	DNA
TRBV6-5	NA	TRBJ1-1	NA	CASRTGGTGTEAFF	TGTGCCAGCAGGACGGGGGGTACGGGCACTGAAGCTTTCTTT
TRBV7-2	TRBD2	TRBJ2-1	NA	CASSLELAGGGNEQFF	TGTGCCAGCAGCTTAGAGCTAGCGGGAGGAGGGAATGAGCAGTTCTTC
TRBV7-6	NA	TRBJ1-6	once	CASSRRAGGSNSPLHF	TGTGCCAGCAGCCGGCGTGCGGGGGGGAGTAATTCACCCCTCCACTTT
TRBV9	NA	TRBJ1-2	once	CASSVGSGSNYGYTF	TGTGCCAGCAGCGTAGGGTCAGGCTCTAACTATGGCTACACCTTC
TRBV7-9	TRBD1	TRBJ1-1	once	CASSQMTGGGTEAFF	TGTGCCAGCAGCCAGATGACAGGGGGCGGCACTGAAGCTTTCTTT
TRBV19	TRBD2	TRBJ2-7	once	CASRGGSSYEQYF	TGTGCCAGCCGGGGCGGGAGCTCCTACGAGCAGTACTTC
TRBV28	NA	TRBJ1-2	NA	CASTFPTQGNYGYTF	TGTGCCAGCACCTTCCCGACTCAGGGGAACTATGGCTACACCTTC
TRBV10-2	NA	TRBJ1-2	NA	CATWTLNNYGYTF	TGCGCCACCTGGACACTTAATAACTATGGCTACACCTTC
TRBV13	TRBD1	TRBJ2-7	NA	CASSSTQGTGYYEQYF	TGTGCCAGCAGCTCCACCCAGGGGACAGGGTACTACGAGCAGTACTTC
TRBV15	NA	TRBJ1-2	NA	CATSRDRGKGGYTF	TGTGCCACCAGCAGAGATAGGGGTAAGGGTGGCTACACCTTC
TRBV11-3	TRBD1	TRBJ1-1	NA	CASSAAGGFAEAFF	TGTGCCAGCAGCGCAGCAGGGGGGTTCGCTGAAGCTTTCTTT
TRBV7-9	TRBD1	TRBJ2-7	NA	CASSFETGQFGKQYF	TGTGCCAGCAGCTTCGAGACAGGGCAATTTGGGAAGCAGTACTTC
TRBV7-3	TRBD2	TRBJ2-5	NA	CASSRTRSTFQYF	TGTGCCAGCAGCCGGACTAGGTCGACCTTCCAGTACTTC
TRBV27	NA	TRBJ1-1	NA	CASSLHRGTEAFF	TGTGCCAGCAGTTTACACCGGGGAACTGAAGCTTTCTTT
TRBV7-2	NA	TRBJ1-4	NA	CASSPRGAGLSSNEKLFF	TGTGCCAGCAGCCCCCGGGGGGCAGGTCTAAGTTCAAATGAAAAACTGTTTTTT
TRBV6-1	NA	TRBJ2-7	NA	CASTRLESGYEQYF	TGTGCCAGCACCCGACTCGAAAGCGGGTACGAGCAGTACTTC
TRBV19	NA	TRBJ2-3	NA	CATTAGHPSDTQYF	TGTGCCACCACCGCAGGACACCCCTCAGATACGCAGTATTTT
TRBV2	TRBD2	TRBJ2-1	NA	CASRTPGLAEYNEQFF	TGTGCCAGCAGGACCCCGGGACTAGCGGAGTACAATGAGCAGTTCTTC
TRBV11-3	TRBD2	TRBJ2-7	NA	CASSSITSGASYEQYF	TGTGCCAGCAGCTCGATAACTAGCGGGGCGTCCTACGAGCAGTACTTC
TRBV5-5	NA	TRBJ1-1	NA	CASSLSGSEAFF	TGTGCCAGCAGCTTGTCCGGGTCAGAAGCTTTCTTT
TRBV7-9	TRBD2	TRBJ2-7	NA	CASQGTGGHEQYF	TGTGCCAGCCAGGGTACGGGGGGGCACGAGCAGTACTTC
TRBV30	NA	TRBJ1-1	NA	CAWSVGRLNTEAFF	TGTGCCTGGAGTGTAGGCAGGTTGAACACTGAAGCTTTCTTT
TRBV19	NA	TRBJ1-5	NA	CASSITGSHRSNQPQHF	TGTGCCAGTAGTATCACCGGGTCTCACCGGAGCAATCAGCCCCAGCATTTT
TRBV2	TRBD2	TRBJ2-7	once	CASTQGGVYSYEQYF	TGTGCCAGCACCCAGGGAGGGGTCTACTCCTACGAGCAGTACTTC
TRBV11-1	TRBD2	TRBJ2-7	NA	CASSLRTSWEQYF	TGTGCCAGCAGCCTCAGGACTAGCTGGGAGCAGTACTTC
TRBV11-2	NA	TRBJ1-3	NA	CASNVNRASGNTIYF	TGTGCCAGCAACGTTAACAGGGCCTCTGGAAACACCATATATTTT
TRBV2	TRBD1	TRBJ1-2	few	CASSSQGATYGYTF	TGTGCCAGCAGTAGTCAGGGGGCGACCTATGGCTACACCTTC
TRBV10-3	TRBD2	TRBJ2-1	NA	CAISTTGTSGNNEQFF	TGTGCCATCAGTACCACCGGGACTAGCGGAAACAATGAGCAGTTCTTC
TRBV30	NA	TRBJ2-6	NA	CAWTVTKTGANVLTF	TGTGCCTGGACCGTAACTAAAACCGGGGCCAACGTCCTGACTTTC
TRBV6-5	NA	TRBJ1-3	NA	CASSSDRTSGNTIYF	TGTGCCAGCAGTTCCGACAGGACCTCTGGAAACACCATATATTTT
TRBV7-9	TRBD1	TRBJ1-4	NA	CASSGRDRGLTNEKLFF	TGTGCCAGCAGCGGCCGGGACAGGGGGCTCACTAATGAAAAACTGTTTTTT
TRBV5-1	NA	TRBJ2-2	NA	CASSLELETGELFF	TGCGCCAGCAGCTTGGAGCTAGAAACCGGGGAGCTGTTTTTT
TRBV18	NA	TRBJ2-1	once	CASSPSGLASNEQFF	TGTGCCAGCTCACCCTCAGGACTGGCCTCCAATGAGCAGTTCTTC
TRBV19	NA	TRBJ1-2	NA	CASSIMSGGTVNYGYTF	TGTGCCAGTAGTATAATGTCTGGGGGCACCGTTAACTATGGCTACACCTTC
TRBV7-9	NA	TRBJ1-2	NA	CASSLGGPDIDYGYTF	TGTGCCAGCAGCTTAGGGGGCCCAGATATTGACTATGGCTACACCTTC
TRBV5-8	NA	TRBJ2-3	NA	CASKRWQGNSYF	TGTGCCAGCAAAAGGTGGCAGGGTAATTCGTATTTT
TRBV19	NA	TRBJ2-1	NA	CASSGLQSSYNEQFF	TGTGCCAGTAGTGGACTTCAAAGCTCCTACAATGAGCAGTTCTTC
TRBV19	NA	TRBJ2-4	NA	CASSIRAGTWENIQYF	TGTGCCAGTAGTATAAGGGCGGGAACATGGGAAAACATTCAGTACTTC
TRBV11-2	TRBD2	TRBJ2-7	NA	CASSPNSGTSYEQYF	TGTGCCAGCAGCCCCAACTCCGGGACTAGCTACGAGCAGTACTTC
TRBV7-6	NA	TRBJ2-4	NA	CASSLGGLRQAKNIQYF	TGTGCCAGCAGCTTAGGGGGACTCAGGCAAGCCAAAAACATTCAGTACTTC
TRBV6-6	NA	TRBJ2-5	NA	CASSPPGETQYF	TGTGCCAGCAGCCCGCCGGGAGAGACCCAGTACTTC
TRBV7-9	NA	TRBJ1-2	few	CASSLRDGKSGYTF	TGTGCCAGCAGCTTGCGGGACGGGAAATCAGGCTACACCTTC
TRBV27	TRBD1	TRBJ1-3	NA	CASSLGFPGQGSDTIYF	TGTGCCAGCAGTTTGGGATTCCCGGGACAGGGTTCAGACACCATATATTTT
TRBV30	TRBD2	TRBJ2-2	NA	CAWTSGRSYTGELFF	TGTGCCTGGACTAGCGGGAGATCGTACACCGGGGAGCTGTTTTTT
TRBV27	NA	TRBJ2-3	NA	CASSPGQGWGTDTQYF	TGTGCCAGCAGTCCCGGGCAGGGATGGGGCACAGATACGCAGTATTTT
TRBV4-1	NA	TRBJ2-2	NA	CASSQAGNTGELFF	TGCGCCAGCAGCCAAGCGGGGAACACCGGGGAGCTGTTTTTT
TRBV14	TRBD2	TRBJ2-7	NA	CASSQGLAGAGYEQYF	TGTGCCAGCAGCCAAGGACTAGCGGGAGCGGGGTACGAGCAGTACTTC
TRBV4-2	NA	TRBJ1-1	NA	CASSPQQGMNTEAFF	TGTGCCAGCAGCCCCCAACAGGGAATGAACACTGAAGCTTTCTTT
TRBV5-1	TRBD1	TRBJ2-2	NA	CASSYDRGQDTGELFF	TGCGCCAGCAGTTATGACAGGGGGCAGGACACCGGGGAGCTGTTTTTT
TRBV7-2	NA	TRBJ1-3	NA	CASSLVSGPGNTIYF	TGTGCCAGCAGCTTAGTTTCTGGGCCTGGAAACACCATATATTTT
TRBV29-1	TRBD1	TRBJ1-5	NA	CSVSDRGRFQPQHF	TGCAGCGTTTCGGACAGGGGGCGGTTTCAGCCCCAGCATTTT
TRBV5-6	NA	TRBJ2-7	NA	CASSSTAYEQYF	TGTGCCAGCAGCTCCACAGCCTACGAGCAGTACTTC
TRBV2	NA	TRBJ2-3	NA	CASRPGDFTDTQYF	TGTGCCAGCAGACCTGGGGACTTCACAGATACGCAGTATTTT
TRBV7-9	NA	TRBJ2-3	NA	CASSLSGDTQYF	TGTGCCAGCAGCCTTAGCGGAGATACGCAGTATTTT
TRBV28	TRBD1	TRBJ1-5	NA	CASSFWAGGRPRVDQPQHF	TGTGCCAGCAGTTTTTGGGCAGGGGGGCGACCCCGGGTGGATCAGCCCCAGCATTTT
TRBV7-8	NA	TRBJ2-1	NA	CASSFNPGDYNEQFF	TGTGCCAGCAGCTTTAACCCGGGAGACTACAATGAGCAGTTCTTC
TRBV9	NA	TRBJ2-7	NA	CASSETVSSYEQYF	TGTGCCAGCAGCGAGACAGTCAGCTCCTACGAGCAGTACTTC
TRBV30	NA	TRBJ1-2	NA	CAWSVSALGLYTF	TGTGCCTGGAGTGTCTCCGCGCTAGGCCTATACACCTTC
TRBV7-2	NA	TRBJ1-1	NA	CASSSQGGIGEAFF	TGTGCCAGCAGCTCCCAAGGGGGAATAGGTGAAGCTTTCTTT